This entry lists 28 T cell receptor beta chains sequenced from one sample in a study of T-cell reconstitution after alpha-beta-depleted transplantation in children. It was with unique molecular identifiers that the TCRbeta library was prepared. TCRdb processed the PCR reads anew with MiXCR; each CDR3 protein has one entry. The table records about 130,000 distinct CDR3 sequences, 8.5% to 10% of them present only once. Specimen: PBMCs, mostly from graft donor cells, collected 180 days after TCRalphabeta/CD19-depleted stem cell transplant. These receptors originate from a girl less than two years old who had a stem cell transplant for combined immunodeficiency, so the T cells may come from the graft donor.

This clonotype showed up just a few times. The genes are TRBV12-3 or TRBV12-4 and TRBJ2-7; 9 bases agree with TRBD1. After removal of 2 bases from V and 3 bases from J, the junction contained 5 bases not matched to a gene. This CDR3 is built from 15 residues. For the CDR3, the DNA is TGTGCCAGCAGTTTACTCCGGGACAGGGTCTACGAGCAGTACTTC. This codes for CASSLLRDRVYEQYF.

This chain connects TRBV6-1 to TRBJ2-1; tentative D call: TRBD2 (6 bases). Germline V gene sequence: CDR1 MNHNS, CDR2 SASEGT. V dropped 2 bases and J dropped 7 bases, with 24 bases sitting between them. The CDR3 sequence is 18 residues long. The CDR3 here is CASSERVVRDWPWNEQFF. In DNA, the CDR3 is TGTGCCAGCAGTGAAAGGGTGGTGCGGGACTGGCCTTGGAATGAGCAGTTCTTC.

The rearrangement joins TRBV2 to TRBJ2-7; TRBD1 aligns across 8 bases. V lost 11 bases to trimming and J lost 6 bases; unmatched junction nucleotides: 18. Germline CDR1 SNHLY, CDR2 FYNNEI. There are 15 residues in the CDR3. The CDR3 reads CAELRWRTGRLEQYF. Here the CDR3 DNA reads TGTGCCGAACTCAGGTGGAGGACAGGGCGTCTCGAGCAGTACTTC.

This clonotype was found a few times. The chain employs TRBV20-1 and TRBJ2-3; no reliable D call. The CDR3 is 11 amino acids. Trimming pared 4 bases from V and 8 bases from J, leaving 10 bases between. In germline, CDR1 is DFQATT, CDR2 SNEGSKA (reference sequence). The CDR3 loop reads CSAKILSTQYF. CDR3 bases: TGCAGTGCTAAGATTCTCAGTACGCAGTATTTT.

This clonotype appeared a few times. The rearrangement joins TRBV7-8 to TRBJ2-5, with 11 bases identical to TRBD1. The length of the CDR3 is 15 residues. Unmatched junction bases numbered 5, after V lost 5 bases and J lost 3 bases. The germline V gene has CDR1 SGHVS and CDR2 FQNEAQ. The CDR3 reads CASSLRDRGEETQYF. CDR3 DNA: TGTGCCAGCAGCCTCCGGGACAGGGGGGAAGAGACCCAGTACTTC.

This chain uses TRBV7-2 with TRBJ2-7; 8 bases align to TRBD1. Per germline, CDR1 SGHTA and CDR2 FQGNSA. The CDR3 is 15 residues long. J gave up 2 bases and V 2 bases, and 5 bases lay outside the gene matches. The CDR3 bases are TGTGCCAGCAGCTTAATCGGGACAGGACCCTACGAGCAGTACTTC. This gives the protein CASSLIGTGPYEQYF.

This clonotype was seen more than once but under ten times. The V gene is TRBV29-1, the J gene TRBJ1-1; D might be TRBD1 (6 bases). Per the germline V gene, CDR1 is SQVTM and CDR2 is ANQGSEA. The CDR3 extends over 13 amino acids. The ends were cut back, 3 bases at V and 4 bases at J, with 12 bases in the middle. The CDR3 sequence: CSVEEVRGTEAFF. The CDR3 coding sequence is TGCAGCGTTGAGGAGGTCAGGGGCACTGAAGCTTTCTTT.

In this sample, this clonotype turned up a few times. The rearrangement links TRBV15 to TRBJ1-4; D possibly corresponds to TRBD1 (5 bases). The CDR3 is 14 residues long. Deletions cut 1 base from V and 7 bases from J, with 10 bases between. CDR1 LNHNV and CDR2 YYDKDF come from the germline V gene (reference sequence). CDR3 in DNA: TGTGCCACCAGCAGAGTAGGGGTGGGTGAAAAACTGTTTTTT. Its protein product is CATSRVGVGEKLFF.

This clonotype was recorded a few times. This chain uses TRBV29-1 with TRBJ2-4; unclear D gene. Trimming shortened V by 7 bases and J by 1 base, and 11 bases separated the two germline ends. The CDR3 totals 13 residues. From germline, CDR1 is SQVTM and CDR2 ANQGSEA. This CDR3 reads CSAAGLAKNIQYF. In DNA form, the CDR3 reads TGCAGCGCTGCCGGGTTGGCCAAAAACATTCAGTACTTC. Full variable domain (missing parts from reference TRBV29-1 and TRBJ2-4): SAVISQKPSRDICQRGTSLTIQCQVDSQVTMMFWYRQQPGQSLTLIATANQGSEATYESGFVIDKFPISRPNLTFSTLTVSNMSPEDSSIYLCSAAGLAKNIQYFGAGTRLSVL.

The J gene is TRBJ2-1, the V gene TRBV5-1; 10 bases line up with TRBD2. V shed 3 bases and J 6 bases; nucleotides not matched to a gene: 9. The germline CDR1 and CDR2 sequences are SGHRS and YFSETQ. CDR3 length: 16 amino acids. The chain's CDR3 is CASSSRTSGTPNEQFF. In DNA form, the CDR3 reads TGCGCCAGCAGCTCGAGGACTAGCGGAACCCCCAATGAGCAGTTCTTC.

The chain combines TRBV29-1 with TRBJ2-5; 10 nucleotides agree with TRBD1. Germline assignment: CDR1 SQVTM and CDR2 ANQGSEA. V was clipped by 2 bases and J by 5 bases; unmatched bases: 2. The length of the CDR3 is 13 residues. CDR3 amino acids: CSVEQDRGETQYF. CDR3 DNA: TGCAGCGTTGAACAGGACAGGGGGGAGACCCAGTACTTC.

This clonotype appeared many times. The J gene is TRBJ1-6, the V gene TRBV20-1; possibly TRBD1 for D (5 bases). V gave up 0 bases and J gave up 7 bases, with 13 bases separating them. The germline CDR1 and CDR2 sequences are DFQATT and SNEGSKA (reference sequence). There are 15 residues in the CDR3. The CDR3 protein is CSARDGGSGNSPLHF. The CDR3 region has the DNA TGCAGTGCTAGAGATGGGGGGTCGGGGAATTCACCCCTCCACTTT.

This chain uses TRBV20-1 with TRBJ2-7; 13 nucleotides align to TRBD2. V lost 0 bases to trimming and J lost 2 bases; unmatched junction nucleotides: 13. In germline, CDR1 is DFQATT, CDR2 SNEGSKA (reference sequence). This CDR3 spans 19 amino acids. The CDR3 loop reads CSARESPGRGLAGAYEQYF. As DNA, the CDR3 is TGCAGTGCTAGAGAGAGCCCCGGCCGCGGACTAGCGGGAGCCTACGAGCAGTACTTC.

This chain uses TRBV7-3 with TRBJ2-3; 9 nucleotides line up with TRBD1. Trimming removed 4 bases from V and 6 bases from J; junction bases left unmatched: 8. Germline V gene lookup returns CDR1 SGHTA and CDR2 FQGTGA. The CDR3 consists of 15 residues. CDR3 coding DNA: TGTGCCAGCAGCTCCCGGGACAGGGCGGGGGATACGCAGTATTTT. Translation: CASSSRDRAGDTQYF.

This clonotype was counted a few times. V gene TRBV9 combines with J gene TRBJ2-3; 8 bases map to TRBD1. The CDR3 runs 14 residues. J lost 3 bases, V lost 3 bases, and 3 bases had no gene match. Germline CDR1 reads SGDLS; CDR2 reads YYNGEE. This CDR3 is CASSARTGTDTQYF. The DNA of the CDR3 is TGTGCCAGCAGCGCAAGGACAGGGACAGATACGCAGTATTTT.

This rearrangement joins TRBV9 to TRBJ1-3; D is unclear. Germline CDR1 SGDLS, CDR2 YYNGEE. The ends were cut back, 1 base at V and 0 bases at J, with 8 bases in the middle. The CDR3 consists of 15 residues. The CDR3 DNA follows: TGTGCCAGCAGCGTACTGGACCACTCTGGAAACACCATATATTTT. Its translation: CASSVLDHSGNTIYF.

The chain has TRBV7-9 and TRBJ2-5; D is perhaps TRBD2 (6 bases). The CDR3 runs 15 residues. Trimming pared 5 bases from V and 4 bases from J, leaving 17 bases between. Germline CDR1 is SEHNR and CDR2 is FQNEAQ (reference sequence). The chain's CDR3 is CASSRAYGSGETQYF. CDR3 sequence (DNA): TGTGCCAGCAGCAGAGCTTACGGGAGTGGAGAGACCCAGTACTTC.

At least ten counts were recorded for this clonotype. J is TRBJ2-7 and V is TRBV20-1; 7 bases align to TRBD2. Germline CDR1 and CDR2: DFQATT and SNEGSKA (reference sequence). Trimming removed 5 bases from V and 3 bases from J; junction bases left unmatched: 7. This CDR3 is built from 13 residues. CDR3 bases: TGCAGTGCTGAAGCGGGGCAGTACTACGAGCAGTACTTC. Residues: CSAEAGQYYEQYF.

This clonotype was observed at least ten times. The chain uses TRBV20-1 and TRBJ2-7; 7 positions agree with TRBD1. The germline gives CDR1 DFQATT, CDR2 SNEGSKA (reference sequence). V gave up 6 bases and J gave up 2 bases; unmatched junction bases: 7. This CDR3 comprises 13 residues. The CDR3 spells CSASRGRAYEQYF. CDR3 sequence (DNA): TGCAGTGCCTCCAGGGGGAGAGCCTACGAGCAGTACTTC.

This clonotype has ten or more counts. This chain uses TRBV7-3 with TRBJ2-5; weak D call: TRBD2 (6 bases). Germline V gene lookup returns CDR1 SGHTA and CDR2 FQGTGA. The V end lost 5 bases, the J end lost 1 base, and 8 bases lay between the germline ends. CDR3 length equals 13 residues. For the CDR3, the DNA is TGTGCCAGCAGCCGGGGGTCCCAAGAGACCCAGTACTTC. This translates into CASSRGSQETQYF. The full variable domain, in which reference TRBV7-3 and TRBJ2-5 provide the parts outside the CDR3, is GAGVSQTPSNKVTEKGKYVELRCDPISGHTALYWYRQSLGQGPEFLIYFQGTGAADDSGLPNDRFFAVRPEGSVSTLKIQRTERGDSAVYLCASSRGSQETQYFGPGTRLLVL.

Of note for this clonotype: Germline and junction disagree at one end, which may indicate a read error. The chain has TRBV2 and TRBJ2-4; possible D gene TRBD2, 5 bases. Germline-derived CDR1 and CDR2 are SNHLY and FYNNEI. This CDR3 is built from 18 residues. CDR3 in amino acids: CTSSFLRGSKAVGNIQYF. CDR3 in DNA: TGTACCAGCAGTTTTCTCCGTGGGAGCAAGGCGGTAGGGAACATTCAGTACTTC.

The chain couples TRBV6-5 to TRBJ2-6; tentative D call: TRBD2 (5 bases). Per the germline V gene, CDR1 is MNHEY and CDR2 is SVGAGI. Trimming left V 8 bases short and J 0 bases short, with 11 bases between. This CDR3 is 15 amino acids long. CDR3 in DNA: TGTGCCAGCCAAAGAGGGAGCTCTGGGGCCAACGTCCTGACTTTC. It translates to CASQRGSSGANVLTF.

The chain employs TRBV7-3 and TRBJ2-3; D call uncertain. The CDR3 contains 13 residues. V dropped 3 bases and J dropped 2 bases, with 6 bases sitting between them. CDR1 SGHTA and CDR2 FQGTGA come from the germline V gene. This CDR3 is CASSLGPTDTQYF. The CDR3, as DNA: TGTGCCAGCAGCTTGGGTCCCACAGATACGCAGTATTTT. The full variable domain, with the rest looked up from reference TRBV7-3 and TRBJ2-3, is GAGVSQTPSNKVTEKGKYVELRCDPISGHTALYWYRQSLGQGPEFLIYFQGTGAADDSGLPNDRFFAVRPEGSVSTLKIQRTERGDSAVYLCASSLGPTDTQYFGPGTRLTVL.

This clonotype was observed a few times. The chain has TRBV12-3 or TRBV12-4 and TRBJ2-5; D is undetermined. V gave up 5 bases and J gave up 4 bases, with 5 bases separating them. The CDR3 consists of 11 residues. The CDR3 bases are TGTGCCAGCAGTAACCCAGAGACCCAGTACTTC. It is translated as CASSNPETQYF.

The CDR3 reads CASSTQGNEQFF. CDR3 bases: TGTGCCAGCAGCACTCAGGGGAATGAGCAGTTCTTC. The chain employs TRBV7-3 and TRBJ2-1; D is perhaps TRBD1 (6 bases). The CDR3 runs 12 residues. Trimming stripped 5 bases from V and 7 bases from J, with 9 bases between. CDR1 is SGHTA and CDR2 is FQGTGA in the germline V gene.

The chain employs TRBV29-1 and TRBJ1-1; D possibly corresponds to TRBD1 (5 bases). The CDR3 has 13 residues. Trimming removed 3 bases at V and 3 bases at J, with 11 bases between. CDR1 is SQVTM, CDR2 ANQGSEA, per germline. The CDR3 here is CSVEQGGDTEAFF. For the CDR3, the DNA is TGCAGCGTTGAGCAGGGTGGGGACACTGAAGCTTTCTTT.

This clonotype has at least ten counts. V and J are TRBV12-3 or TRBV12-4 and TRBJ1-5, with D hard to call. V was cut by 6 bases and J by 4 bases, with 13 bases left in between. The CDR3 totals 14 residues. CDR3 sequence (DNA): TGTGCCAGCAGCCTTGGACTTCGGAATCAGCCCCAGCATTTT. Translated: CASSLGLRNQPQHF.

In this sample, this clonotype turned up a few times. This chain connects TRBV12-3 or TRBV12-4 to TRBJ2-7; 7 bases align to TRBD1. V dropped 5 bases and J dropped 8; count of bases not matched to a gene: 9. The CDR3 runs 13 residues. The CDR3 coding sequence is TGTGCCAGCAGTCTCGGGACAGCTCAAAAGCAGTACTTC. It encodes CASSLGTAQKQYF.